The 28 T cell receptor beta chains in this list originate from one sample, sequenced in a study of T cell responses to AZD1222 COVID-19 vaccine. The table came from immunoSEQ multiplex PCR; TCRdb's copy has only in-frame clones and leaves some out. The sample carries 150,000 to 200,000 clones, 90% to 95% recorded once. Material: peripheral blood, obtained 28 days after the second AZD1222 dose. The origin of the receptors is an adult who received the AZD1222 COVID-19 vaccine.

The chain joins TRBV14 to TRBJ2-7; the match to TRBD1 covers 8 bases. Trimming took 6 bases from V and 2 from J; bases not matched to a gene: 6. CDR3 size: 14 residues. Germline lookup yields CDR1 SGHDN and CDR2 FVKESK. DNA of the CDR3: TGTGCCAGCAGGGGACAGGCCGCGCCCTACGAGCAGTACTTC. It is translated as CASRGQAAPYEQYF. The full variable domain, rest sourced from reference TRBV14 and TRBJ2-7, is EAGVTQFPSHSVIEKGQTVTLRCDPISGHDNLYWYRRVMGKEIKFLLHFVKESKQDESGMPNNRFLAERTGGTYSTLKVQPAELEDSGVYFCASRGQAAPYEQYFGPGTRLTVT.

This rearrangement joins TRBV3-1 (or the pseudogene TRBV3-2) to TRBJ1-4, with D maybe TRBD1 (5 bases). This CDR3 has 14 residues. Germline CDR1 is LGHDT and CDR2 is YNNKEL (reference sequence). The V end lost 0 bases, the J end lost 7 bases, and 9 bases lay between the germline ends. The CDR3 protein is CASSQEGRGEKLFF. In DNA form, the CDR3 reads TGTGCCAGCAGCCAAGAGGGGCGGGGTGAAAAACTGTTTTTT.

V is TRBV6-1 and J is TRBJ1-5; perhaps TRBD1 as D (6 bases). The V end was cut by 2 bases, the J end by 1 base, with 6 bases between. Germline assignment: CDR1 MNHNS and CDR2 SASEGT. The CDR3 covers 14 residues. CDR3 DNA sequence: TGTGCCAGCAGTGAACAGGGGAGCAATCAGCCCCAGCATTTT. As protein: CASSEQGSNQPQHF.

V usage is TRBV11-3 and J usage is TRBJ2-7; 7 bases are shared with TRBD2. The germline CDR1 and CDR2 sequences are SGHNT and YENEEA. This CDR3 comprises 14 residues. The trim removed 3 bases at V and 1 base at J, leaving 3 bases unmatched. The CDR3 sequence is CASSLGSGSYEQYF. The CDR3 DNA sequence: TGTGCCAGCAGCTTGGGTAGCGGGTCCTACGAGCAGTACTTC.

This clone appeared once. This chain joins TRBV7-9 and TRBJ1-5; possibly TRBD1 for D (6 bases). This CDR3 contains 15 residues. Trimming shortened V by 0 bases and J by 6 bases, and 12 bases separated the two germline ends. Germline CDR1 is SEHNR and CDR2 is FQNEAQ (reference sequence). The CDR3 here is CASSLAGQGTQPQHF. CDR3 in DNA: TGTGCCAGCAGCTTAGCGGGGCAGGGGACTCAGCCCCAGCATTTT.

This chain joins TRBV9 and TRBJ1-4; 8 bases map to TRBD1. The J segment lost 5 bases and the V segment lost 5 bases, leaving 8 bases of the junction unmatched. Germline CDR1 is SGDLS and CDR2 is YYNGEE. This CDR3 comprises 15 residues. CDR3 sequence (DNA): TGTGCCAGCAGTGAACGGACAGGGAGGAATGAAAAACTGTTTTTT. Translated, it gives CASSERTGRNEKLFF.

V usage is TRBV24-1 and J usage is TRBJ2-1; D uncertain. Deletions cut 3 bases from V and 6 bases from J, with 17 bases between. The CDR3 length is 16 residues. Germline lookup yields CDR1 KGHDR and CDR2 SFDVKD. CDR3 sequence reads: CATSDPYSGWANEQFF. The CDR3, as DNA: TGTGCCACCAGTGATCCCTATAGTGGTTGGGCCAATGAGCAGTTCTTC.

The rearrangement links TRBV2 to TRBJ1-1; perhaps TRBD1 as D (5 bases). V was cut by 7 bases and J by 5 bases, with 14 bases left in between. Germline V CDR1 and CDR2: SNHLY, FYNNEI. The CDR3 covers 13 residues. The CDR3 DNA sequence: TGTGCCAGCAACCCCAGCGGGGGAACTGAAGCTTTCTTT. Protein: CASNPSGGTEAFF.

The gene calls are TRBV18 and TRBJ1-1; 10 nucleotides match TRBD1. There are 14 residues in the CDR3. J gave up 7 bases and V 3 bases, and 5 bases lay outside the gene matches. CDR1 is KGHSH, CDR2 LQKENI, per germline. CDR3 DNA sequence: TGTGCCAGCTCACCGGGACAGGGGAGGGATGAAGCTTTCTTT. Its translation: CASSPGQGRDEAFF.

The chain employs TRBV5-4 and TRBJ2-2, with 10 bases that match TRBD1. Trimming cost V 4 bases and J 6 bases; bases outside gene matches: 6. The CDR3 consists of 15 residues. CDR1 and CDR2 (germline): SGHNT, YYREEE (reference sequence). This chain's CDR3 is CASSAGTGVPGELFF. The CDR3 DNA reads as TGTGCCAGCAGCGCTGGGACAGGGGTTCCCGGGGAGCTGTTTTTT.

This sequence joins TRBV27 and TRBJ1-1; D uncertain. Germline CDR1 and CDR2: MNHEY and SMNVEV (reference sequence). V was clipped by 5 bases and J by 8 bases, with 9 bases between them. The CDR3 has 11 residues. The CDR3 reads CASSKGGEAFF. The CDR3 DNA follows: TGTGCCAGCAGTAAAGGCGGGGAAGCTTTCTTT.

This clone was seen just once. This rearrangement joins TRBV9 to TRBJ1-6; D uncertain. CDR3 length: 14 residues. The germline V gene encodes CDR1 SGDLS and CDR2 YYNGEE. V was pared by 5 bases and J by 7 bases, with 13 bases between. This CDR3 is CASSTIGSNSPLHF. Written as DNA, the CDR3 is TGTGCCAGCAGTACTATTGGGTCGAATTCACCCCTCCACTTT.

The J gene is TRBJ2-7, the V gene TRBV27; D possibly corresponds to TRBD1 (5 bases). From germline, CDR1 is MNHEY and CDR2 SMNVEV (reference sequence). V lost 2 bases and J lost 2, with 10 bases in between. The CDR3 is 14 residues long. The CDR3 loop reads CASSLNRLAYEQYF. The CDR3 nucleotides read TGTGCCAGCAGTTTAAACAGGTTAGCCTACGAGCAGTACTTC.

The CDR3 sequence: CASSQLRQGWRQETQYF. The CDR3 coding sequence is TGTGCCAGCAGCCAGCTCAGACAGGGATGGAGGCAAGAGACCCAGTACTTC. This rearrangement joins TRBV4-2 to TRBJ2-5; 7 bases fit TRBD1. The CDR3 consists of 17 residues. The germline CDR1 and CDR2 sequences are LGHNA and YNFKEQ. The J segment lost 2 bases and the V segment lost 3 bases, leaving 12 bases of the junction unmatched.

This chain joins TRBV6-1 and TRBJ1-2; D unclear. V dropped 4 bases and J dropped 0 bases, with 21 bases sitting between them. The CDR3 runs 18 residues. In germline, CDR1 is MNHNS, CDR2 SASEGT. In DNA, the CDR3 is TGTGCCAGCAGTGGCCTCCCAACAGTGTCGGCTGCTAACTATGGCTACACCTTC. Amino acid sequence: CASSGLPTVSAANYGYTF.

The chain carries TRBV4-3 and TRBJ1-2; D is perhaps TRBD1 (6 bases). Trimming stripped 1 base from V and 3 bases from J, with 12 bases between. Germline V gene lookup returns CDR1 LGHNA and CDR2 YSLEER. This CDR3 comprises 15 residues. CDR3 sequence: CASSQGQGLDYGYTF. The CDR3 DNA is TGCGCCAGCAGCCAAGGTCAGGGGTTGGACTATGGCTACACCTTC.

The chain uses TRBV10-3 and TRBJ1-2; D ambiguous. The V end was cut by 0 bases, the J end by 2 bases, with 7 bases between. The CDR3 contains 14 residues. Germline V gives CDR1 ENHRY, CDR2 SYGVKD. As DNA, the CDR3 is TGTGCCATCAGTGAGTCCCAGGTCAACTATGGCTACACCTTC. This codes for CAISESQVNYGYTF.

Of note for this clone: The same CDR3 also results from other DNA sequences found in this sample. CDR3 in amino acids: CASSQVENTIYF. The CDR3, as DNA: TGTGCCAGCAGCCAAGTGGAAAACACCATATATTTT. The chain uses TRBV3-1 (or the pseudogene TRBV3-2) and TRBJ1-3; no firm D call. In germline, CDR1 is LGHDT, CDR2 YNNKEL (reference sequence). V was clipped by 1 base and J by 6 bases, with 4 bases between them. The CDR3 is made up of 12 amino acids.

This clone occurred once. The gene calls are TRBV5-6 and TRBJ1-4; D unresolved. Trimming cost V 3 bases and J 12 bases, with 9 bases left between them. CDR1 is SGHDT, CDR2 YYEEEE, per germline. This CDR3 is built from 11 residues. The DNA of the CDR3 is TGTGCCAGCAGCTCTGGACGAGAACTGTTTTTT. It encodes CASSSGRELFF. The full variable domain, in which reference TRBV5-6 and TRBJ1-4 provide the parts outside the CDR3, is DAGVTQSPTHLIKTRGQQVTLRCSPKSGHDTVSWYQQALGQGPQFIFQYYEEEERQRGNFPDRFSGHQFPNYSSELNVNALLLGDSALYLCASSSGRELFFGSGTQLSVL.

This clone showed up just once. The rearrangement links TRBV10-1 to TRBJ2-2; D not certain. V dropped 5 bases and J dropped 4 bases, with 8 bases sitting between them. The CDR3 extends over 13 amino acids. Germline V CDR1 and CDR2: WNHNN, SYGVQD (reference sequence). CDR3 residues: CASSQRSTGELFF. The CDR3 DNA reads TGCGCCAGCAGTCAACGCAGCACCGGGGAGCTGTTTTTT.

The chain has TRBV28 and TRBJ2-1, with D perhaps assigned TRBD1 or TRBD2 (5 bases each). This CDR3 is built from 16 residues. Germline lookup yields CDR1 MDHEN and CDR2 SYDVKM. V lost 1 base, J lost 6 bases, and 16 bases lay in between. The CDR3 loop reads CASSLYLQGGSNEQFF. The DNA of the CDR3 is TGTGCCAGCAGTTTATATCTGCAGGGTGGGAGCAATGAGCAGTTCTTC.

V and J are TRBV5-1 and TRBJ1-1; D possibly corresponds to TRBD1 (5 bases). Trimming took off 4 bases at V and 1 base at J, with 8 bases between the two ends. Germline CDR1 reads SGHRS; CDR2 reads YFSETQ. The CDR3 length is 13 residues. CDR3 coding DNA: TGCGCCAGCAGCCCTGGACAGAACACTGAAGCTTTCTTT. This translates into CASSPGQNTEAFF.

The rearrangement joins TRBV28 to TRBJ2-4, with TRBD2 identical over 8 bases. Per germline, CDR1 MDHEN and CDR2 SYDVKM. This CDR3 comprises 15 residues. V shed 4 bases, J shed 6 bases, and the junction held 8 bases outside the gene matches. The CDR3 here is CASSSLGTRGNIQYF. The CDR3 DNA sequence: TGTGCCAGCAGTTCACTCGGGACTAGGGGAAACATTCAGTACTTC.

This chain joins TRBV5-6 and TRBJ1-2; TRBD1 agrees at 7 bases. This CDR3 comprises 15 residues. CDR1 and CDR2 from the germline V gene are SGHDT and YYEEEE. V shed 4 bases, J shed 2 bases, and the junction held 8 bases outside the gene matches. The chain's CDR3 is CASSTPPTGNYGYTF. The CDR3 bases are TGTGCCAGCAGCACCCCCCCGACAGGGAACTATGGCTACACCTTC.

The rearrangement links TRBV27 to TRBJ1-5, with a weak D call TRBD1 (5 bases). The CDR3 contains 15 residues. Germline CDR1 is MNHEY and CDR2 is SMNVEV (reference sequence). Deletions cut 6 bases from V and 1 base from J, with 13 bases between. CDR3 nucleotides: TGTGCCAGCAGACGCACTGGGGGGAGCAATCAGCCCCAGCATTTT. Protein: CASRRTGGSNQPQHF.

The chain is built from TRBV5-6 and TRBJ1-4; D might be TRBD1 (6 bases). CDR1 is SGHDT, CDR2 YYEEEE, per germline. CDR3 length: 15 amino acids. V lost 4 bases, J lost 7 bases, and 17 bases lay in between. The DNA for the CDR3 is TGTGCCAGCAGCGGAAGGGGGGTGATGGGTGAAAAACTGTTTTTT. Translating it yields CASSGRGVMGEKLFF.

This sequence joins TRBV7-9 and TRBJ1-5; 7 nucleotides match TRBD1. The CDR3 is made up of 17 amino acids. The V and J ends lost 3 bases and 1 base, in that order; junction bases with no gene match: 9. Germline-derived CDR1 and CDR2 are SEHNR and FQNEAQ (reference sequence). The CDR3 DNA sequence: TGTGCCAGCAGCTTTGTGGTCAGGGGGGGGAGCAATCAGCCCCAGCATTTT. It is translated as CASSFVVRGGSNQPQHF.

The V and J genes are TRBV28 and TRBJ1-2; 9 nucleotides align to TRBD1. The CDR3 is 14 residues long. The junction had 7 bases not matched to a gene; V was cut back by 5 bases and J by 6 bases. CDR1 and CDR2 (germline): MDHEN, SYDVKM. Here the CDR3 DNA reads TGTGCCAGCAGTACCTGGGACAGGGAACATGGCTACACCTTC. Translated, it gives CASSTWDREHGYTF.